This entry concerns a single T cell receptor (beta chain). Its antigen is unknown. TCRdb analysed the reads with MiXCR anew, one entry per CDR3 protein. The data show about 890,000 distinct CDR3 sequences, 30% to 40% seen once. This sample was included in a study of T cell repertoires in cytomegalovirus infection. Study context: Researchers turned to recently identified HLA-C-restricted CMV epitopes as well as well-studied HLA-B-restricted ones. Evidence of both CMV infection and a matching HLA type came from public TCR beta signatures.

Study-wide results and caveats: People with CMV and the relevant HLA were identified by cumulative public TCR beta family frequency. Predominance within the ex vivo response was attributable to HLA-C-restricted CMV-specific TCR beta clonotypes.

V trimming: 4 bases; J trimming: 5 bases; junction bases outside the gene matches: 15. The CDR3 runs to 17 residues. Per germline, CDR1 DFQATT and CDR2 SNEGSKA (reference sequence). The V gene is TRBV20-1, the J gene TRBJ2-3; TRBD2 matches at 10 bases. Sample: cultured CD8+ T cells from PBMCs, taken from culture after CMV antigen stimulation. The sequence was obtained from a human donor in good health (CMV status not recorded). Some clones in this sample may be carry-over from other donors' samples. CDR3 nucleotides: TGCAGTGCTAATCTTCCTAGCGGGGGTGCCAGCGGAGATACGCAGTATTTT. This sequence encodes CSANLPSGGASGDTQYF.